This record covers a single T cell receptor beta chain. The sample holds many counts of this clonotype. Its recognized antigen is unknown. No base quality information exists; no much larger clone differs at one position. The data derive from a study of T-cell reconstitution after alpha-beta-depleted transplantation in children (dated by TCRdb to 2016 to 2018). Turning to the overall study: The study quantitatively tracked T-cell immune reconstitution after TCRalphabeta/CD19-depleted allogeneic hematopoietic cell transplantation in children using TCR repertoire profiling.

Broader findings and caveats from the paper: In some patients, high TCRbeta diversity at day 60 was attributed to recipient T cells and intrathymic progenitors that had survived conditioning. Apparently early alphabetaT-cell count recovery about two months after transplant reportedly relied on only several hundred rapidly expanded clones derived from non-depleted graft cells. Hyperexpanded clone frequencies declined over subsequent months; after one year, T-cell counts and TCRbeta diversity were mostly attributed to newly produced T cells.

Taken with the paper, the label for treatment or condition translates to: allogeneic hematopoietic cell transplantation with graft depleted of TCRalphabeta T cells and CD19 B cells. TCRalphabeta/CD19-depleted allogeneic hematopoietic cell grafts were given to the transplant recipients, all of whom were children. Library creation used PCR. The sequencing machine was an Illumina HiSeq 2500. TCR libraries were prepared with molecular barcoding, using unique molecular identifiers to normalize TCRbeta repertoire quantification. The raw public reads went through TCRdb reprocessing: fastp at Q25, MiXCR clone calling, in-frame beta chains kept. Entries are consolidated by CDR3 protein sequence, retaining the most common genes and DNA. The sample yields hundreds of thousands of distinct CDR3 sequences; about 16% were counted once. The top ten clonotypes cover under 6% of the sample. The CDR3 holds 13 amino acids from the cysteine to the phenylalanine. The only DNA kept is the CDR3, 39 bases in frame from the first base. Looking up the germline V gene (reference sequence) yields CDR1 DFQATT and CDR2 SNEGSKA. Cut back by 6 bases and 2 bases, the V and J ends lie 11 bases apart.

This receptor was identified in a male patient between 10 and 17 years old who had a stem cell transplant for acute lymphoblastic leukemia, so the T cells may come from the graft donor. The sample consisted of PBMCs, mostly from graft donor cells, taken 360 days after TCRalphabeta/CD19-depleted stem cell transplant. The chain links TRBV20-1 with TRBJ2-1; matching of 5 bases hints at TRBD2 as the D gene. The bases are TGCAGTGCACCGAGGAGGACCTACAATGAGCAGTTCTTC. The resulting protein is CSAPRRTYNEQFF.